This T cell receptor beta chain was identified in a study of blood T cells in healthy people across ages. This CDR3 spans 16 amino acids. CDR1 is SQVTM, CDR2 ANQGSEA, per germline. A second PCR of 7 to 11 cycles used a sample-barcoded 5' primer and a J-beta primer mix. Every sample gave at least 3 million paired-end reads containing CDR3. Via MiXCR, TCRdb re-called the 5' RACE reads, giving one row per CDR3 protein. In the table there are 380,000 or so distinct CDR3 sequences, over 45% of which are singletons. This receptor was obtained from a man between 60 and 75 years old in good health. The chain has TRBV29-1 and TRBJ2-1; 9 bases are a match to TRBD2. Near its end, the DNA agrees better with TRBJ2-7, so the J call may be wrong. The sample taken for sequencing was blood. DNA of the CDR3: TGCAGCGTTGAAGGGGCTAGCGGGAACCCCTACAATGAGCAGTACTTC. Translation: CSVEGASGNPYNEQYF.